Listed below are T cell receptor beta chains from one sample, sequenced in a study of vaccination and CD4 T cells after COVID-19. TCRdb reanalysed the PCR reads using MiXCR and keeps one entry per CDR3 protein. This repertoire shows 15,000 to 20,000 distinct CDR3 sequences, roughly 56% found once; its top ten account for more than 10%. For these TCRs, the target antigens are not known. Sequenced: CD4+ T cells from blood, cultured in vitro. These receptor sequences come from a human donor who had recovered from COVID-19. Each CDR3 is given with its conserved first and last residue. The D gene is left open where the match is weak. Clone size is not always given. Where it is, it says once, few, many or a class for expanded clones.

clone_size: .; v_call: TRBV6-2/TRBV6-3; d_call: TRBD2; j_call: TRBJ2-3; cdr3_nt: TGTGCCAGCAGTTACTCGAGCGGGGGGGTCAGCACAGATACGCAGTATTTT; cdr3_aa: CASSYSSGGVSTDTQYF
clone_size: few; v_call: TRBV7-2; d_call: .; j_call: TRBJ1-1; cdr3_nt: TGTGCCAGCAGCTTAGGAGGGGCCACGAACACTGAAGCTTTCTTT; cdr3_aa: CASSLGGATNTEAFF
clone_size: few; v_call: TRBV2; d_call: TRBD1; j_call: TRBJ1-2; cdr3_nt: TGTGCCAGCAGTGTTCAGGACAGGGCCTGGGGCTACACCTTC; cdr3_aa: CASSVQDRAWGYTF
clone_size: few; v_call: TRBV7-3; d_call: .; j_call: TRBJ2-2; cdr3_nt: TGTGCCAGCAGCTCGACAGTAACCCCCGGGGAGCTGTTTTTT; cdr3_aa: CASSSTVTPGELFF
clone_size: few; v_call: TRBV19; d_call: TRBD1; j_call: TRBJ2-2; cdr3_nt: TGTGCCAGTAGTTCGGACAGGGGATGGGCCGGGGAGCTGTTTTTT; cdr3_aa: CASSSDRGWAGELFF
clone_size: .; v_call: TRBV30; d_call: .; j_call: TRBJ2-2; cdr3_nt: TGTGCCTTCTTCGGGTTGAACACCGGGGAGCTGTTTTTT; cdr3_aa: CAFFGLNTGELFF
clone_size: .; v_call: TRBV19; d_call: .; j_call: TRBJ1-1; cdr3_nt: TGTGCCAGTAGTACTCCGACAGGTGTGAGGACTGAAGCTTTCTTT; cdr3_aa: CASSTPTGVRTEAFF
clone_size: .; v_call: TRBV20-1; d_call: TRBD1; j_call: TRBJ1-1; cdr3_nt: TGCAGTGCTAGTGGACAGGGTGAAGCTTTCTTT; cdr3_aa: CSASGQGEAFF
clone_size: .; v_call: TRBV27; d_call: .; j_call: TRBJ2-2; cdr3_nt: TGTGCCAGCAGTTTTTCCGGGACATTCGCGAACACCGGGGAGCTGTTTTTT; cdr3_aa: CASSFSGTFANTGELFF
clone_size: .; v_call: TRBV6-2/TRBV6-3; d_call: .; j_call: TRBJ2-7; cdr3_nt: TGTGCCAGCAGGAGGCAGGCCGCAGGCGAGCAGTACTTC; cdr3_aa: CASRRQAAGEQYF
clone_size: .; v_call: TRBV12-3/TRBV12-4; d_call: TRBD1; j_call: TRBJ1-5; cdr3_nt: TGTGCCAGCAGTGGACAGGGGGGTCAGCCCCAGCATTTT; cdr3_aa: CASSGQGGQPQHF
clone_size: few; v_call: TRBV15; d_call: .; j_call: TRBJ1-1; cdr3_nt: TGTGCCACCAGCAGAGATTTTCCCCAGACTGAAGCTTTCTTT; cdr3_aa: CATSRDFPQTEAFF
clone_size: .; v_call: TRBV4-2; d_call: .; j_call: TRBJ2-5; cdr3_nt: TGTGCCAGCAGCCAAGATGGGATCGGGGGCGGGAAAGGGGAGACCCAGTACTTC; cdr3_aa: CASSQDGIGGGKGETQYF
clone_size: .; v_call: TRBV2; d_call: .; j_call: TRBJ2-1; cdr3_nt: TGTGCCAGCAGTGGTCCGCTAGAAACCAATGAGCAGTTCTTC; cdr3_aa: CASSGPLETNEQFF
clone_size: once; v_call: TRBV5-4; d_call: .; j_call: TRBJ2-7; cdr3_nt: TGTGCCAGCAGCTTGGGTCGAGCGGGCCTCTACGAGCAGTACTTC; cdr3_aa: CASSLGRAGLYEQYF
clone_size: .; v_call: TRBV19; d_call: .; j_call: TRBJ2-3; cdr3_nt: TGTGCCAGTAGGGAGACAGGGAAGGGGAGGACAGATACGCAGTATTTT; cdr3_aa: CASRETGKGRTDTQYF
clone_size: .; v_call: TRBV6-5; d_call: TRBD2; j_call: TRBJ2-5; cdr3_nt: TGTGCCAGCAGTTCTCCGGGACTAGGAGCGGAGACCCAGTACTTC; cdr3_aa: CASSSPGLGAETQYF
clone_size: .; v_call: TRBV5-4; d_call: TRBD1; j_call: TRBJ1-6; cdr3_nt: TGTGCCAGCAGCTTCCGACAGGGGGATAATTCACCCCTCCACTTT; cdr3_aa: CASSFRQGDNSPLHF
clone_size: .; v_call: TRBV7-9; d_call: .; j_call: TRBJ1-3; cdr3_nt: TGTGCCAGCAGCTTAATCAGTTTCAGGGCTGGAAACACCATATATTTT; cdr3_aa: CASSLISFRAGNTIYF
clone_size: once; v_call: TRBV27; d_call: .; j_call: TRBJ1-1; cdr3_nt: TGTGCCAGCCGCCGGGCTGGGTCTGAAGCTTTCTTT; cdr3_aa: CASRRAGSEAFF
clone_size: .; v_call: TRBV11-2; d_call: TRBD1; j_call: TRBJ2-2; cdr3_nt: TGTGCCAGCAGCTTTACAGGGGGTAAACTAACCGGGGAGCTGTTTTTT; cdr3_aa: CASSFTGGKLTGELFF
clone_size: .; v_call: TRBV15; d_call: .; j_call: TRBJ2-7; cdr3_nt: TGTGCCACCAGCAGAGAAGGGGGGTACGAGCAGTACTTC; cdr3_aa: CATSREGGYEQYF
clone_size: .; v_call: TRBV6-1; d_call: .; j_call: TRBJ2-7; cdr3_nt: TGTGCCAGCACCCCCCTGGGTGCGGTATACGAGCAGTACTTC; cdr3_aa: CASTPLGAVYEQYF
clone_size: .; v_call: TRBV20-1; d_call: .; j_call: TRBJ1-1; cdr3_nt: TGCAGTGCTAGAGAAGAGGGATGGAACACTGAAGCTTTCTTT; cdr3_aa: CSAREEGWNTEAFF